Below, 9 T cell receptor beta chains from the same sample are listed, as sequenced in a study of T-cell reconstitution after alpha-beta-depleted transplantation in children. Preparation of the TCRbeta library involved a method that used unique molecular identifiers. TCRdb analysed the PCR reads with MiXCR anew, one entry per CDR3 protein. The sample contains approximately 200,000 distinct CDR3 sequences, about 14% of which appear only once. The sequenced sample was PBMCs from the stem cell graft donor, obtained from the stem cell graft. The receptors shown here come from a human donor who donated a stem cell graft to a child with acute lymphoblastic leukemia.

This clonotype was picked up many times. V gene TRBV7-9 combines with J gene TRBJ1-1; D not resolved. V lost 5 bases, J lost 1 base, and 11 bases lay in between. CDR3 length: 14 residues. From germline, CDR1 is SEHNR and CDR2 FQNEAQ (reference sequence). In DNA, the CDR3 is TGTGCCAGCAGCCAATTTGACCGGAACACTGAAGCTTTCTTT. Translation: CASSQFDRNTEAFF.

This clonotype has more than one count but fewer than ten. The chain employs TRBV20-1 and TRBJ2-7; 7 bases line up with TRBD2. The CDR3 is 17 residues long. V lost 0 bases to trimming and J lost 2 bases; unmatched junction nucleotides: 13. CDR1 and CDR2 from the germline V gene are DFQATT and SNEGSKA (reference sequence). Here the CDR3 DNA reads TGCAGTGCTAGAGATCCCTATGAGCGGGGCCTAACCTACGAGCAGTACTTC. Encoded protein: CSARDPYERGLTYEQYF.

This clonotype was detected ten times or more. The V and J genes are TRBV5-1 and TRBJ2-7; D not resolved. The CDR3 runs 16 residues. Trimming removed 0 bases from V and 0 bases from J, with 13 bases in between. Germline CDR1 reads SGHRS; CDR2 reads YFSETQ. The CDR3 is CASSLDAGVSSYEQYF. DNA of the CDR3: TGCGCCAGCAGCTTGGATGCAGGCGTTAGCTCCTACGAGCAGTACTTC. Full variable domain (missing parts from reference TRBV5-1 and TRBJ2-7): KAGVTQTPRYLIKTRGQQVTLSCSPISGHRSVSWYQQTPGQGLQFLFEYFSETQRNKGNFPGRFSGRQFSNSRSEMNVSTLELGDSALYLCASSLDAGVSSYEQYFGPGTRLTVT.

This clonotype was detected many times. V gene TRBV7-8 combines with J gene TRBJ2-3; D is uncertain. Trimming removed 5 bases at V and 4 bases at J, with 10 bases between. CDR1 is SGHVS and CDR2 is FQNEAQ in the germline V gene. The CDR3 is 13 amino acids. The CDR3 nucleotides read TGTGCCAGCAGCCCCCCGAAGGCAGATACGCAGTATTTT. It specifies CASSPPKADTQYF.

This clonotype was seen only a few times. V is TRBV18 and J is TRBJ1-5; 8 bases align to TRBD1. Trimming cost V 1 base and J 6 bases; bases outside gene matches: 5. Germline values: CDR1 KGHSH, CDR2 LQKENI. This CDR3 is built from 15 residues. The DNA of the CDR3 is TGTGCCAGCTCACCACAACAGGGGGGGGGTCAGCCCCAGCATTTT. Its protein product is CASSPQQGGGQPQHF. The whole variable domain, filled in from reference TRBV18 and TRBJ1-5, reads NAGVMQNPRHLVRRRGQEARLRCSPMKGHSHVYWYRQLPEEGLKFMVYLQKENIIDESGMPKERFSAEFPKEGPSILRIQQVVRGDSAAYFCASSPQQGGGQPQHFGDGTRLSIL.

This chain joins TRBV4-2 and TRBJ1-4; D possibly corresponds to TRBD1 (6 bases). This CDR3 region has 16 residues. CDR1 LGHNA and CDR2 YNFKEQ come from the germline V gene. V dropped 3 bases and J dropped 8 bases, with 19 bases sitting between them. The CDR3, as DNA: TGTGCCAGCAGCCATCAAGGACAGCAAAACCCAGAAAAACTGTTTTTT. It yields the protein CASSHQGQQNPEKLFF.

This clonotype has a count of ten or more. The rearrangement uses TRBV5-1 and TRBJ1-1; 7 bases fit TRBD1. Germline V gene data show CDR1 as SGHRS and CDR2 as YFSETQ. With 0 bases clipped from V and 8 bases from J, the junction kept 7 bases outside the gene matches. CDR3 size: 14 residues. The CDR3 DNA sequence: TGCGCCAGCAGCTTGGGACAGGGAGTAGGGGAAGCTTTCTTT. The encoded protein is CASSLGQGVGEAFF.

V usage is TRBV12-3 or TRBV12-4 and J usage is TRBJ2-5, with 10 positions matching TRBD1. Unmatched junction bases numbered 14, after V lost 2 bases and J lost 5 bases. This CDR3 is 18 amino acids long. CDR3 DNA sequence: TGTGCCAGCAGTTTAACGGGAGGGGACAGGGGATTGAGGGAGACCCAGTACTTC. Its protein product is CASSLTGGDRGLRETQYF.

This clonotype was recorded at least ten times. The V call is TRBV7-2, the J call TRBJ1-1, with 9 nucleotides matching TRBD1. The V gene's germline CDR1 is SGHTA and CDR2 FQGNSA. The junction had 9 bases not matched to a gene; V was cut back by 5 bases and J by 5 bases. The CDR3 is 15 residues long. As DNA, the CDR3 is TGTGCCAGCAGCCCACACAGGGGGCGGGGGACTGAAGCTTTCTTT. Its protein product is CASSPHRGRGTEAFF.